This entry lists 10 T cell receptor beta chains sequenced from one sample in a study of human T cells and chemical hapten exposure. The time point denotes: healthy volunteer bleed at 2 weeks. Unfractionated whole blood yielded total RNA. TCRdb itself ran the RACE reads through MiXCR, one entry per CDR3 protein. The sample lists approximately 97,000 distinct CDR3 sequences; approximately 10% were seen once. The source material was whole blood. The receptor source for this set is a female donor in good health. Some clones in this sample may be carry-over from other donors' samples.

This clonotype was seen many times. This chain links TRBV5-1 with TRBJ2-1, with a tentative D call TRBD2 (6 bases). The CDR3 loop spans 17 amino acids. Germline V lookup: CDR1 SGHRS, CDR2 YFSETQ. Between the trimmed V and J ends, which lost 5 bases and 0 bases, there was a span of 18 bases. The CDR3 nucleotides are TGCGCCAGCAGTCTGGAGGGACCCCGCAGCTCCTACAATGAGCAGTTCTTC. It specifies CASSLEGPRSSYNEQFF.

In this sample, this clonotype turned up a few times. The rearrangement links TRBV5-1 to TRBJ2-3; D is perhaps TRBD1 (6 bases). There are 14 residues in the CDR3. V lost 4 bases to trimming and J lost 3 bases, with 12 bases between them. Germline-derived CDR1 and CDR2 are SGHRS and YFSETQ. The CDR3 sequence is CASSERDITDTQYF. The CDR3, as DNA: TGCGCCAGCAGCGAGAGGGACATTACAGATACGCAGTATTTT.

This clonotype was found many times. The rearrangement links TRBV3-1 to TRBJ2-2, with TRBD2 matching 10 bases. The V segment lost 4 bases and the J segment 5 bases; nucleotides outside the gene matches: 4. This CDR3 contains 15 residues. Germline CDR1 and CDR2: LGHDT and YNNKEL (reference sequence). The CDR3 region has the DNA TGTGCCAGCAGCCCCGGGACTAGCGCAACCGGGGAGCTGTTTTTT. Protein sequence: CASSPGTSATGELFF.

Only a few counts were recorded for this clonotype. The chain couples TRBV12-5 to TRBJ1-5; D might be TRBD1 (5 bases). Germline V lookup: CDR1 LGHNT, CDR2 FRNRAP. This CDR3 has 17 residues. Trimming shortened V by 0 bases and J by 0 bases, and 12 bases separated the two germline ends. The CDR3 is CASGLVLDRDSNQPQHF. The CDR3 DNA sequence: TGTGCTAGTGGTTTGGTACTCGACAGAGATAGCAATCAGCCCCAGCATTTT.

This sequence joins TRBV30 and TRBJ2-3, with TRBD2 matching over 7 bases. J gave up 4 bases and V 4 bases, and 8 bases lay outside the gene matches. Germline V lookup: CDR1 GTSNPN, CDR2 SVGIG (reference sequence). The length of the CDR3 is 14 residues. The CDR3 sequence: CAWIIGGSPDTQYF. CDR3 nucleotide sequence: TGTGCCTGGATTATCGGCGGGAGTCCAGATACGCAGTATTTT.

V gene TRBV20-1 combines with J gene TRBJ2-7; D remains ambiguous. This CDR3 contains 14 residues. Germline V gives CDR1 DFQATT, CDR2 SNEGSKA (reference sequence). Trimming took 4 bases from V and 0 from J, leaving 13 bases between them. CDR3 protein: CSAKISGFSYEQYF. In nucleotides, the CDR3 is TGCAGTGCTAAAATTTCGGGCTTCTCCTACGAGCAGTACTTC.

This clonotype was observed at least ten times. The chain uses TRBV6-5 and TRBJ2-3; possible D gene TRBD1, 5 bases. The V end lost 6 bases, the J end lost 4 bases, and 11 bases lay between the germline ends. Germline loops: CDR1 MNHEY, CDR2 SVGAGI. The CDR3 runs 13 residues. DNA of the CDR3: TGTGCCAGCAGGCCCTCAGGGTCAGATACGCAGTATTTT. Amino acids: CASRPSGSDTQYF.

In this sample, this clonotype turned up many times. This chain connects TRBV20-1 to TRBJ1-2; 9 bases agree with TRBD1. The germline gives CDR1 DFQATT, CDR2 SNEGSKA (reference sequence). V shed 2 bases, J shed 4 bases, and the junction held 11 bases outside the gene matches. This CDR3 spans 16 amino acids. Here the CDR3 DNA reads TGCAGTGCTAGAAACTACAGGGGGCTTTCCCCCTATGGCTACACCTTC. Its protein product is CSARNYRGLSPYGYTF.

The chain uses TRBV24-1 and TRBJ2-3, with D unclear. The CDR3 extends over 17 amino acids. Germline V gene data show CDR1 as KGHDR and CDR2 as SFDVKD. V lost 3 bases and J 0 bases, leaving 15 bases between the germline ends. CDR3 in amino acids: CATSDPQSYLSTDTQYF. CDR3 DNA: TGTGCCACCAGTGATCCACAGTCGTACCTAAGCACAGATACGCAGTATTTT.

There are a few counts of this clonotype. This sequence joins TRBV20-1 and TRBJ2-1; 12 bases map to TRBD2. There are 14 residues in the CDR3. The V gene's germline CDR1 is DFQATT and CDR2 SNEGSKA (reference sequence). Trimming took 6 bases from V and 7 from J; bases not matched to a gene: 7. The CDR3 DNA reads TGCAGTGCGAAACTAGCGGGAGGTTGGAATGAGCAGTTCTTC. It is translated as CSAKLAGGWNEQFF.